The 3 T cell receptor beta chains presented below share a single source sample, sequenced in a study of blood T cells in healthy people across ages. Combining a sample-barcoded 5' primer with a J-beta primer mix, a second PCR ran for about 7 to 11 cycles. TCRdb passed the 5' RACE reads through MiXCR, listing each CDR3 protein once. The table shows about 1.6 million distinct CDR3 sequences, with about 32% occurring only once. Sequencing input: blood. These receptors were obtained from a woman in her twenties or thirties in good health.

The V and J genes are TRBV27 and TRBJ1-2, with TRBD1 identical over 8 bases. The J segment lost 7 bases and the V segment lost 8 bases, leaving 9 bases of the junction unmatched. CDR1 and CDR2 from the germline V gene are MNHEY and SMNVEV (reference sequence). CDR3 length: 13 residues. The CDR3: CASWGQGARGYTF. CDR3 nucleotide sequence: TGTGCCAGCTGGGGGCAGGGGGCGCGTGGCTACACCTTC.

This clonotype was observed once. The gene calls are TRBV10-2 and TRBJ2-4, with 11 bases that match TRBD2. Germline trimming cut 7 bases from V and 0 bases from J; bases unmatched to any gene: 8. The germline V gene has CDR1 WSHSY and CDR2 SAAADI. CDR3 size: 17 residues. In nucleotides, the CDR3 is TGCGCCAGCACCACTAGCGGGGGTGCTCTAGCCAAAAACATTCAGTACTTC. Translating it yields CASTTSGGALAKNIQYF.

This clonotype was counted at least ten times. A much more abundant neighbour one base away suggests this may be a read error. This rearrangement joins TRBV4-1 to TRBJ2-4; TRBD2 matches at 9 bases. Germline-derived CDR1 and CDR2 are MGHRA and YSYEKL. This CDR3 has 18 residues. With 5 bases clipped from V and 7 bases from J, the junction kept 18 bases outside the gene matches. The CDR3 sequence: CASSKGFLRGAGGNIQYF. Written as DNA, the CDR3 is TGCGCCAGCAGCAAAGGGTTCTTGAGGGGCGCGGGGGGGAACATTCAGTACTTC.